This TCR beta chain was captured by sequencing in a study of cytomegalovirus exposure and HLA in healthy donors. Study-wide results and caveats: The classifier, whose performance was assessed in both the original and validation cohorts, reportedly diagnosed cytomegalovirus status with high specificity and sensitivity.

To note about this clone: Its antigen is as yet unknown.

The primer mix had 60 Vbeta and 13 Jbeta primers. Measured with immunoSEQ multiplex PCR; TCRdb has only the in-frame clones, and not every one. Among around 190,000 clones listed, roughly 87% were seen once. This clonotype was sampled from a woman aged 45-60 years in good health and CMV-seronegative. The sequenced material came from PBMCs.

Here the CDR3 reads CASSQDPDTEAFF. CDR3 nucleotides: TGTGCCAGCAGCCAAGATCCGGACACTGAAGCTTTCTTT. This chain joins TRBV14 and TRBJ1-1; D gene ambiguous. V was cut by 0 bases and J by 3 bases, with 5 bases left in between. This CDR3 region has 13 residues. Germline-derived CDR1 and CDR2 are SGHDN and FVKESK.